A single sample is the source of the 2 T cell receptor beta chains below, sequenced in a study of T cell repertoires in cytomegalovirus infection. TCRdb re-called the reads with MiXCR, one entry per CDR3 protein. The repertoire holds tens of thousands of distinct CDR3 sequences, with 20% to 25% as singletons. These receptors have no identified antigens. Sequenced material: CD8+ T cells from cultured PBMCs, taken from culture after CMV antigen stimulation. These TCRs come from a human donor in good health (CMV status not recorded). Some clones in this sample may be carry-over from other donors' samples.

This clonotype occurred a few times. This rearrangement joins TRBV4-1 to TRBJ1-1; possibly TRBD1 for D (5 bases). Trimming took off 6 bases at V and 4 bases at J, with 18 bases between the two ends. The CDR3 runs to 15 residues. From germline, CDR1 is MGHRA and CDR2 YSYEKL. The CDR3 protein is CASSLSGGGGTEAFF. CDR3 sequence (DNA): TGCGCCAGCAGTCTATCCGGGGGGGGAGGCACTGAAGCTTTCTTT.

There are many counts of this clonotype. The rearrangement links TRBV28 to TRBJ1-1, with TRBD1 matching 8 bases. V trimming: 3 bases; J trimming: 2 bases; junction bases outside the gene matches: 11. The CDR3 is 17 amino acids. CDR1 and CDR2 (germline): MDHEN, SYDVKM. CDR3 DNA: TGTGCCAGCAGTTTCCCAGCTGAGACAGGGGCCAACACTGAAGCTTTCTTT. Its translation: CASSFPAETGANTEAFF.